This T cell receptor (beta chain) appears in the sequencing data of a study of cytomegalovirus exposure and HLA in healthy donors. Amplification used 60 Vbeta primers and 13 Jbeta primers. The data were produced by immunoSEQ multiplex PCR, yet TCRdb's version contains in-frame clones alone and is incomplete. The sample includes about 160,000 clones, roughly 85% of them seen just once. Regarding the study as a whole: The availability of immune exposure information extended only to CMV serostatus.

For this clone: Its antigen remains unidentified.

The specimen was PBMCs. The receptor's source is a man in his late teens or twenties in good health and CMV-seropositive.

This CDR3 is CASSLLLRDRVSGNTIYF. Written as DNA, the CDR3 is TGTGCCAGCAGCTTATTACTCCGGGACAGGGTCTCTGGAAACACCATATATTTT. The rearrangement joins TRBV7-9 to TRBJ1-3; 9 bases match TRBD1. The CDR3 length is 18 residues. V was pared by 2 bases and J by 0 bases, with 8 bases of the junction left unmatched. The germline gives CDR1 SEHNR, CDR2 FQNEAQ (reference sequence).